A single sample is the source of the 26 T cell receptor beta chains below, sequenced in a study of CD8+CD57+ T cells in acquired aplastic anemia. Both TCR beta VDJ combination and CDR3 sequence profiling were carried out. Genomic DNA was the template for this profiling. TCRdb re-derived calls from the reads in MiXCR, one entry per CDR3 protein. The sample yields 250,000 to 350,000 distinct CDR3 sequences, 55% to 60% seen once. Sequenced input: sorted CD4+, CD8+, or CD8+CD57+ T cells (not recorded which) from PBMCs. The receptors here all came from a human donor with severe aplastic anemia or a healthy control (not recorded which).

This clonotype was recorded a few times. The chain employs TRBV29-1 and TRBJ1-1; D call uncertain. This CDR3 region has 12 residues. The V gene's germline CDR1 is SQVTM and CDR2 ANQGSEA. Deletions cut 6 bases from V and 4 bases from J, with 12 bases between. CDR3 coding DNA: TGCAGCGTCTCTACAACGGCCACTGAAGCTTTCTTT. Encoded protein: CSVSTTATEAFF.

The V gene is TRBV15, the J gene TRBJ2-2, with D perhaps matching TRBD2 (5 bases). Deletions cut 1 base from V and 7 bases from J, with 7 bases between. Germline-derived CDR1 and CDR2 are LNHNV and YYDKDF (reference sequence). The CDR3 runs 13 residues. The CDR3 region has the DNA TGTGCCACCAGCAGAGTTCGGGACGGGGAGCTGTTTTTT. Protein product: CATSRVRDGELFF.

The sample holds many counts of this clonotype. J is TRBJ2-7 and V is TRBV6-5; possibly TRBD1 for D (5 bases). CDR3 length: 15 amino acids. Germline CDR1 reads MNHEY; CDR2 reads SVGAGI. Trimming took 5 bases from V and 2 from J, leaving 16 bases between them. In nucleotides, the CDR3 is TGTGCCAGCAGTATTAAGCGACAGAGTACCTACGAGCAGTACTTC. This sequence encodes CASSIKRQSTYEQYF.

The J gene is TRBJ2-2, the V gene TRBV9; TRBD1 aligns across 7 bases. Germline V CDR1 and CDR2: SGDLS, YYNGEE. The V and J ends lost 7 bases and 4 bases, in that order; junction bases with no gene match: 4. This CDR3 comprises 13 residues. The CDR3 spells CASGTARTGELFF. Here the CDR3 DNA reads TGTGCCAGCGGGACAGCGCGCACCGGGGAGCTGTTTTTT. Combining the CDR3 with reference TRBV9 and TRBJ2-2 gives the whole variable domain DSGVTQTPKHLITATGQRVTLRCSPRSGDLSVYWYQQSLDQGLQFLIQYYNGEERAKGNILERFSAQQFPDLHSELNLSSLELGDSALYFCASGTARTGELFFGEGSRLTVL.

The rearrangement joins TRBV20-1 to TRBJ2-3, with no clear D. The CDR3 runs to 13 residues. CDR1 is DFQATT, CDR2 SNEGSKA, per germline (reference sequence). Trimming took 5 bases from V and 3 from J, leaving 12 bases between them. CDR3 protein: CSALLTLTDTQYF. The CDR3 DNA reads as TGCAGTGCTCTATTGACTCTGACAGATACGCAGTATTTT.

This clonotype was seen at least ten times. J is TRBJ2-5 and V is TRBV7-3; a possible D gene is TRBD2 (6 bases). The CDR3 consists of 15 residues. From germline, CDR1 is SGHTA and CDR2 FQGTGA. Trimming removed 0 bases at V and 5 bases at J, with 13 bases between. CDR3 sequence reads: CASSLTGAEGETQYF. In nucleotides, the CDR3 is TGTGCCAGCAGCTTAACGGGAGCGGAGGGGGAGACCCAGTACTTC.

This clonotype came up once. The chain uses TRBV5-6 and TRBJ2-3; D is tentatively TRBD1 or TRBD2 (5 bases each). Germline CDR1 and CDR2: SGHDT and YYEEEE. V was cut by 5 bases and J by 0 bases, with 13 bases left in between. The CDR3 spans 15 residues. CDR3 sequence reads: CASSFGTLSTDTQYF. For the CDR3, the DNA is TGTGCCAGCAGTTTTGGGACCCTCAGCACAGATACGCAGTATTTT.

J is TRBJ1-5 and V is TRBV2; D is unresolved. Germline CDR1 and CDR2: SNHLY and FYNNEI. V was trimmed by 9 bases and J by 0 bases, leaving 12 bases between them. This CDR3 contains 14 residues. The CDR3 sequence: CASSTVSSNQPQHF. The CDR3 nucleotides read TGTGCCAGTTCCACAGTTAGTAGCAATCAGCCCCAGCATTTT. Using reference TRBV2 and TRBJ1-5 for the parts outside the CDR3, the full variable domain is EPEVTQTPSHQVTQMGQEVILRCVPISNHLYFYWYRQILGQKVEFLVSFYNNEISEKSEIFDDQFSVERPDGSNFTLKIRSTKLEDSAMYFCASSTVSSNQPQHFGDGTRLSIL.

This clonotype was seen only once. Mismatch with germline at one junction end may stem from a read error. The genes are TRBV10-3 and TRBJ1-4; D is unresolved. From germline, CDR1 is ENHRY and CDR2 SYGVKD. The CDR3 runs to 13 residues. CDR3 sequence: CAIRDATNETLFF. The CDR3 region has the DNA TGTGCCATCAGGGACGCAACTAATGAAACACTGTTTTTT.

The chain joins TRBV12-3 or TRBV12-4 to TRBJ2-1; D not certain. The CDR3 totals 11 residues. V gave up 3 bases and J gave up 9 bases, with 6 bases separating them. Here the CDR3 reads CASSFRAEQFF. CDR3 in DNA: TGTGCCAGCAGTTTTAGAGCTGAGCAGTTCTTC.

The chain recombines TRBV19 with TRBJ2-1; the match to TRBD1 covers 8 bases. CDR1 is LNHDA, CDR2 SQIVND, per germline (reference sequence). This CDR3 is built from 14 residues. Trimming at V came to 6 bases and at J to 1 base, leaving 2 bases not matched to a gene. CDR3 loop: CASSRQGSYNEQFF. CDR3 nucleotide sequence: TGTGCCAGTAGCCGACAGGGGTCCTACAATGAGCAGTTCTTC.

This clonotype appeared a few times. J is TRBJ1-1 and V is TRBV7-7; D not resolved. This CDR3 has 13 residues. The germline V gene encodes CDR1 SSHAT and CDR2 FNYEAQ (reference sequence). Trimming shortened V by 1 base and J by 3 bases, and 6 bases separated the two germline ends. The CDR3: CASSLGTDTEAFF. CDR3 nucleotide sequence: TGTGCCAGCAGCTTAGGTACGGACACTGAAGCTTTCTTT.

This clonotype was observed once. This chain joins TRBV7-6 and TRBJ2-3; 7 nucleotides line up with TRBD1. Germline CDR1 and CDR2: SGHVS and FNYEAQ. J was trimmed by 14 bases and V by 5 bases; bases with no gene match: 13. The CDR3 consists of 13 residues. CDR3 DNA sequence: TGTGCCAGCAGCAGCTACAGGGGCCCGGGTCGGTATTTT. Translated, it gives CASSSYRGPGRYF.

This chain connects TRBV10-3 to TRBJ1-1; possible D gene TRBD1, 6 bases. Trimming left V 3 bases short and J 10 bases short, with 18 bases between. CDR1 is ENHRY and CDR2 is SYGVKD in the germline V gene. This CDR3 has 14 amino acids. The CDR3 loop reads CAISDSGQGLSAFF. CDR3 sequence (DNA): TGTGCCATCAGTGACTCCGGGCAGGGGCTATCAGCTTTCTTT.

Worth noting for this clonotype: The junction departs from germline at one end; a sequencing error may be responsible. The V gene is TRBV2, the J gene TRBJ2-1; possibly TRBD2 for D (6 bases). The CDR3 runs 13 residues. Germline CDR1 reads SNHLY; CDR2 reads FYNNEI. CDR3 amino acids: CAGGYDENNEQFF. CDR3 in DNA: TGCGCTGGGGGGTACGACGAGAACAATGAGCAGTTCTTC.

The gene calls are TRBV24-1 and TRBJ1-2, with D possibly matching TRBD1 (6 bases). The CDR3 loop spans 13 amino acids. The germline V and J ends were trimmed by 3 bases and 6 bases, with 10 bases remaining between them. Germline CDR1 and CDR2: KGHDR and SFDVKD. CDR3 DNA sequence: TGTGCCACCAGTGATCCCAGGGGCGATGGCTACACCTTC. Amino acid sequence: CATSDPRGDGYTF.

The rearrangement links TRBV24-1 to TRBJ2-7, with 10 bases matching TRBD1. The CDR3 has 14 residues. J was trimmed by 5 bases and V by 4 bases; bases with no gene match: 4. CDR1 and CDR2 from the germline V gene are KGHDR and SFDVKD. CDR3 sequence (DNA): TGTGCCACCAGTGAGCAAGGGACAGGGGACGAGCAGTACTTC. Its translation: CATSEQGTGDEQYF.

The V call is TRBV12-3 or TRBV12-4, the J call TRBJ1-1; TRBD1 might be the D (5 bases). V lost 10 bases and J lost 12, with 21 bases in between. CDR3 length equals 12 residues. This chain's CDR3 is CATRTGRRTTFF. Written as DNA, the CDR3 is TGTGCCACCAGGACGGGACGGAGAACGACTTTCTTT.

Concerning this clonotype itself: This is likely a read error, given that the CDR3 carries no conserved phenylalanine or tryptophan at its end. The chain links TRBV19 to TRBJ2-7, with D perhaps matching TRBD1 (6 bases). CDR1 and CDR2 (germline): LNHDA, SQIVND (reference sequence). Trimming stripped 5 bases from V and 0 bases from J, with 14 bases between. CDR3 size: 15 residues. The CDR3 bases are TGTGCCAGTAGTCCTCGGACAGTGTTCTCCTACGAGCAGTACCTC. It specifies CASSPRTVFSYEQYL.

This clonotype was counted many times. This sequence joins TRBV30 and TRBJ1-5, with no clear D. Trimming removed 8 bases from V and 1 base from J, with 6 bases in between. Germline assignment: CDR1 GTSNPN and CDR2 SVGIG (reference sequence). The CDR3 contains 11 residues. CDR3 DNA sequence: TGTGCCAAGGACAGCAATCAGCCCCAGCATTTT. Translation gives CAKDSNQPQHF.

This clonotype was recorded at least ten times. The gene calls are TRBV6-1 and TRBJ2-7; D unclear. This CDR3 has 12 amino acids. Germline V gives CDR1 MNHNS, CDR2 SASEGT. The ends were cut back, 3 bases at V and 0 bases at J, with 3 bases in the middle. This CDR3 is CASSDNSYEQYF. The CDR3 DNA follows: TGTGCCAGCAGTGATAACTCCTACGAGCAGTACTTC.

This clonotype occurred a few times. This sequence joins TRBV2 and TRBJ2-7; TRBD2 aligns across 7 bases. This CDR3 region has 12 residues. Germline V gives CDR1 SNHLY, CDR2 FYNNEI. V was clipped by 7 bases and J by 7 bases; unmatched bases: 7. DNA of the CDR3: TGTGCCAGCACTCTGGGAGGGTTTGAGCAGTACTTC. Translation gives CASTLGGFEQYF.

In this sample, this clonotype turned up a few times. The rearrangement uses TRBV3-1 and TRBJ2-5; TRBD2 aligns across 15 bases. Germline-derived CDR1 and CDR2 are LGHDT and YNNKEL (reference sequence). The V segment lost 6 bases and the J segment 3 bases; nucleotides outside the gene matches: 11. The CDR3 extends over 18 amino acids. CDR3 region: CASRPTTRTSGGEETQYF. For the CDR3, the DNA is TGTGCCAGCAGACCCACTACTAGGACTAGCGGGGGGGAAGAGACCCAGTACTTC.

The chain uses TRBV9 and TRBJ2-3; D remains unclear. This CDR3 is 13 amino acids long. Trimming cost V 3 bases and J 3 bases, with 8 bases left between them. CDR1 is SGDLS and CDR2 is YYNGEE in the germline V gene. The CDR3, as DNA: TGTGCCAGCAGCGGGAACCCAACAGATACGCAGTATTTT. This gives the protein CASSGNPTDTQYF.

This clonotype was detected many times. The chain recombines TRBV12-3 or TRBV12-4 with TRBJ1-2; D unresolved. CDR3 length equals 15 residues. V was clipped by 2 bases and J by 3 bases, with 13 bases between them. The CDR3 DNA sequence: TGTGCCAGCAGTTTAAGCTCGCTAGCTCACTATGGCTACACCTTC. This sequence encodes CASSLSSLAHYGYTF.

Written as DNA, the CDR3 is TGTGCCAGCACTCCGGACAGGGGCGCTGGCTATGGCTACACCTTC. Translating gives CASTPDRGAGYGYTF. The chain combines TRBV2 with TRBJ1-2; TRBD1 matches at 9 bases. The CDR3 consists of 15 residues. Unmatched junction bases numbered 10, after V lost 7 bases and J lost 4 bases. The germline gives CDR1 SNHLY, CDR2 FYNNEI.